These 5 T cell receptor beta chains were all obtained from the same sample, sequenced in a study of cytomegalovirus exposure and HLA in healthy donors. Only in-frame clones appear in the TCRdb table, and some are missing; sequencing was by immunoSEQ multiplex PCR. In the table there are under 350,000 clones, around 86% of which are singletons. Sequencing was carried out using PBMCs. These receptors came from a young woman in good health and CMV-seronegative.

The chain has TRBV5-5 and TRBJ2-1, with D tentatively TRBD1 (5 bases). V was pared by 2 bases and J by 8 bases, with 8 bases between. Germline CDR1 is SGHKS and CDR2 is YYEKEE (reference sequence). The CDR3 sequence is 12 residues long. CDR3 coding DNA: TGTGCCAGCAGCTTCAGGGTCGATGAGCAGTTCTTC. Protein: CASSFRVDEQFF.

Regarding this clone: The junction departs from the called germline gene at one end, perhaps through a read error. J is TRBJ2-5 and V is TRBV7-7; TRBD2 matches 14 bases. The CDR3 is 16 amino acids. CDR1 and CDR2 (germline): SSHAT, FNYEAQ (reference sequence). The CDR3 DNA follows: TGTGCTAGCAGCCCAGGACTAGCGGGGGGCCAAGAGACCCAGTACTTC. It encodes CASSPGLAGGQETQYF. The full variable domain, in which reference TRBV7-7 and TRBJ2-5 provide the parts outside the CDR3, is GAGVSQSPRYKVTKRGQDVTLRCDPISSHATLYWYQQALGQGPEFLTYFNYEAQPDKSGLPSDRFSAERPEGSISTLTIQRTEQRDSAMYRCASSPGLAGGQETQYFGPGTRLLVL.

The chain has TRBV5-1 and TRBJ2-2; the D is unclear. The germline V gene has CDR1 SGHRS and CDR2 YFSETQ. The germline V and J ends were trimmed by 0 bases and 5 bases, with 8 bases remaining between them. The CDR3 runs to 14 residues. CDR3 sequence: CASSLDSPTGELFF. CDR3 bases: TGCGCCAGCAGCTTGGACAGTCCAACCGGGGAGCTGTTTTTT.

The chain uses TRBV7-8 and TRBJ2-7; D is undetermined. There are 12 residues in the CDR3. Germline lookup yields CDR1 SGHVS and CDR2 FQNEAQ. Trimming took off 5 bases at V and 2 bases at J, with 7 bases between the two ends. The CDR3 here is CASSLSPYEQYF. The CDR3 coding sequence is TGTGCCAGCAGCCTTTCCCCCTACGAGCAGTACTTC.

The chain employs TRBV5-6 and TRBJ1-1; D not certain. V lost 7 bases, J lost 0 bases, and 10 bases lay in between. CDR3 length: 13 residues. The germline V gene has CDR1 SGHDT and CDR2 YYEEEE. CDR3 region: CASWAAMNTEAFF. The CDR3 region has the DNA TGTGCCAGCTGGGCCGCGATGAACACTGAAGCTTTCTTT.